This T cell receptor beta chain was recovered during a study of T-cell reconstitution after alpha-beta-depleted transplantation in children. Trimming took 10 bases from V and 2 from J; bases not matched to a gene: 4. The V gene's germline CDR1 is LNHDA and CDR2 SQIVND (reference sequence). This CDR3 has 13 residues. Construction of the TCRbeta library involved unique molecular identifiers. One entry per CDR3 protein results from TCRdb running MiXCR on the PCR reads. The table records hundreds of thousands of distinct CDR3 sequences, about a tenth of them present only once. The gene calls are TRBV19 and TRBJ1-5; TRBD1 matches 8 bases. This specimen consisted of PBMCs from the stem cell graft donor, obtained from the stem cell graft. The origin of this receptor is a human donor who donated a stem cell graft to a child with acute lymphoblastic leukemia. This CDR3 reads CATQQGGNQPQHF. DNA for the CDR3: TGTGCCACCCAACAGGGGGGCAATCAGCCCCAGCATTTT.